This is a list of T cell receptor beta chains from one sample in a study of T cell repertoires in cytomegalovirus infection. TCRdb re-derived calls from the reads in MiXCR, one entry per CDR3 protein. In the table there are about 450,000 distinct CDR3 sequences, about a third of which are singletons. Input material: PBMCs. All receptors come from a human donor in good health (CMV status not recorded). Some clones in this sample may be carry-over from other donors' samples. CDR3s include the opening cysteine and the closing phenylalanine or tryptophan. Each record gives: clone size, D gene, V gene, J gene, CDR3 DNA, CDR3 protein. A D gene is named only where the DNA matches it firmly. Expanded clones are given a class, and other clones once, few, many or no size at all.

few,-,TRBV7-6,TRBJ2-3,TGTGCCAGCAGAGAGGGAACCGGAACAGATACGCAGTATTTT,CASREGTGTDTQYF
-,TRBD2,TRBV6-2/TRBV6-3,TRBJ2-5,TGTGCCAGCAGGGACTCTAGCGGGGGGCGGAAAGAGACCCAGTACTTC,CASRDSSGGRKETQYF
many,TRBD1,TRBV7-2,TRBJ2-7,TGTGCCAGCAGCCCCCGACAGGGACGGGAGCAGTACTTC,CASSPRQGREQYF
-,TRBD1,TRBV4-1,TRBJ1-4,TGCGCCAGCAGCCAAATCCACGGGACAGGCGAAAAACTGTTTTTT,CASSQIHGTGEKLFF
few,-,TRBV9,TRBJ2-5,TGTGCCAGCAGCCCCCGAGGCCCAGGAGAGACCCAGTACTTC,CASSPRGPGETQYF
few,-,TRBV7-9,TRBJ2-7,TGTGCCAGCAGCCTGAGGCCCGATTCCTCCTACGAGCAGTACTTC,CASSLRPDSSYEQYF
-,TRBD1,TRBV24-1,TRBJ2-2,TGTGCCACCAGTGACCGGACAGGGGGCGGCGGGGAGCTGTTTTTT,CATSDRTGGGGELFF
many,-,TRBV6-5,TRBJ1-1,TGTGCCAGCAGTTACTCCGGGACGGTTACAACTGAAGCTTTCTTT,CASSYSGTVTTEAFF
many,-,TRBV12-3/TRBV12-4,TRBJ1-5,TGTGCCAGCAGGGCCTCGTTGGGCTACGGCAGCGTCGATCAGCCCCAGCATTTT,CASRASLGYGSVDQPQHF
-,-,TRBV2,TRBJ2-5,TGTGCCAGCAGTGATGGGCTAGCCAGGGGAGAGACCCAGTACTTC,CASSDGLARGETQYF
-,-,TRBV5-1,TRBJ2-4,TGCGCCAGCAGCGGAGAACAGGGAACCTTGGCCAAAAACATTCAGTACTTC,CASSGEQGTLAKNIQYF
-,-,TRBV19,TRBJ2-5,TGTGCCAGTAGTATAGATGGGATGGAGACCCAGTACTTC,CASSIDGMETQYF
-,-,TRBV7-9,TRBJ2-7,TGTGCCAGCAGCTGGTCGGGACCCAGCGGCTACGAGCAGTACTTC,CASSWSGPSGYEQYF
many,-,TRBV7-2,TRBJ1-1,TGTGCCAGCAGCTTAGATCAGGGAGAAGCTTTCTTT,CASSLDQGEAFF
few,-,TRBV4-1,TRBJ2-7,TGCGCCAGCAGCCAAGGGACACCCTACGAGCAGTACTTC,CASSQGTPYEQYF
few,TRBD1,TRBV20-1,TRBJ1-5,TGCAGTGCCTCAGACAGGGGACAAAACAATCAGCCCCAGCATTTT,CSASDRGQNNQPQHF
few,-,TRBV12-3/TRBV12-4,TRBJ1-1,TGTGCCAGTTATAGGGGGGCTGAAGCTTTCTTT,CASYRGAEAFF
-,-,TRBV4-1,TRBJ2-1,TGCGCCAGCACCAATCTGCCCCCTTCCGTGACCAATGAGCAGTTCTTC,CASTNLPPSVTNEQFF
-,TRBD1,TRBV12-3/TRBV12-4,TRBJ1-5,TGTGCCAGCAGCAGGGACAGGGGGCTCCAATATAGCAATCAGCCCCAGCATTTT,CASSRDRGLQYSNQPQHF
-,TRBD1,TRBV28,TRBJ2-5,TGTGCCAGCAGTTCCGTCACAGGGGAAGAGACCCAGTACTTC,CASSSVTGEETQYF
few,-,TRBV11-2,TRBJ1-4,TGTGCCAGCAGCATGTATGAAAAACTGTTTTTT,CASSMYEKLFF
few,-,TRBV19,TRBJ2-7,TGTGCCAGTAGCCCCTGGGTAGGGTCAAACTACGAGCAGTACTTC,CASSPWVGSNYEQYF
few,TRBD1,TRBV20-1,TRBJ2-3,TGCAGTGCTAGCTCACAGGGGAAATCGGGTGAAACGGGCGACCTTAGCACAGATACGCAGTATTTT,CSASSQGKSGETGDLSTDTQYF
many,-,TRBV12-3/TRBV12-4,TRBJ1-3,TGTGCCAGCAGCACAGCTGGAAACACCATATATTTT,CASSTAGNTIYF
-,-,TRBV4-1,TRBJ2-2,TGCGCCAGCAGCCACAGGGAGAACACCGGGGAGCTGTTTTTT,CASSHRENTGELFF
few,-,TRBV7-6,TRBJ1-1,TGTGCCAGCAGCTTAGGACAGGAGGGCACTGAAGCTTTCTTT,CASSLGQEGTEAFF
-,-,TRBV6-8,TRBJ2-7,TGTGCCAGCAGTTCCTTCGCAGGGGGGTCCTACGAGCAGTACTTC,CASSSFAGGSYEQYF
few,-,TRBV4-1,TRBJ1-1,TGCGCCAGCAGCCAAGACAGGGACCTGAACACTGAAGCTTTCTTT,CASSQDRDLNTEAFF
-,-,TRBV7-2,TRBJ2-1,TGTGCCAGCAGCTTAGTTGTGCGGGCGTACTACAATGAGCAGTTCTTC,CASSLVVRAYYNEQFF
few,-,TRBV27,TRBJ1-2,TGTGCCAGCAGTTTATCCGCAACACTAGGCGCTAACTATGGCTACACCTTC,CASSLSATLGANYGYTF
many,-,TRBV7-9,TRBJ2-5,TGTGCCAGCAGCTCTCGTGTGCGGGGTGAGACCCAGTACTTC,CASSSRVRGETQYF